What follows is one T cell receptor (beta chain) and its context. No antigen is known for it. This sample stems from a study of cytomegalovirus exposure and HLA in healthy donors. Study-wide results and limits: Several V segments, TRBV6-2 and TRBV6-3 among them, could not be told apart and were dropped.

Germline values: CDR1 MDHEN, CDR2 SYDVKM. This CDR3 region has 16 residues. V was cut by 8 bases and J by 7 bases, with 24 bases left in between. Vbeta (60) and Jbeta (13) primers were used in the PCR. Methods used by the authors: Roughly 11 million shared chains were among some 75 million unique TCR beta chains counted in a later analysis. Data came from immunoSEQ multiplex PCR; TCRdb stores just in-frame clones and leaves some out. V, J and clone size are those of that table, while D and trimming were read from the DNA. The sample records 90,000 to 100,000 clones, approximately 76% being singletons.

V gene TRBV28 combines with J gene TRBJ1-5, with a possible D match to TRBD1 (5 bases). Sequencing was performed on PBMCs. This TCR derives from a woman aged 55-70 years in good health and CMV-seropositive. CDR3 sequence reads: CASAPTGGPRSQPQHF. The DNA for the CDR3 is TGTGCCAGCGCTCCTACGGGGGGTCCCAGGTCACAGCCCCAGCATTTT.